This TCR beta chain is from a study of graft-versus-host responses after intestinal transplantation. The protocol was immunoSEQ multiplex PCR, while the TCRdb copy is restricted to in-frame clones and leaves out a portion. The profile shows about 57,000 clones, roughly 90% of them singletons. Deletions cut 6 bases from V and 7 bases from J, with 13 bases between. The CDR3 has 13 amino acids. Germline CDR1 is SGHVS and CDR2 is FQNEAQ. The sequence was obtained from a human patient who received an intestinal transplant, so some T cells may come from the graft donor. This specimen consisted of PBMCs, obtained 26 days after transplant. This sequence joins TRBV7-8 and TRBJ2-1; perhaps TRBD1 as D (6 bases). The CDR3 sequence is CASSSFRGNEQFF. For the CDR3, the DNA is TGTGCCAGCAGTTCTTTCAGGGGAAATGAGCAGTTCTTC. Supplemented by reference TRBV7-8 and TRBJ2-1, the full variable domain reads GAGVSQSPRYKVAKRGQDVALRCDPISGHVSLFWYQQALGQGPEFLTYFQNEAQLDKSGLPSDRFFAERPEGSVSTLKIQRTQQEDSAVYLCASSSFRGNEQFFGPGTRLTVL.